The 12 T cell receptor beta chains below were found in one sample sequenced in a study of blood T cell repertoires in COVID-19. Assay used: immunoSEQ multiplex PCR; TCRdb lists only in-frame clones, some missing. The sample records around 330,000 clones, around 91% being singletons. The sequencing input was PBMCs or T cells enriched from blood (not recorded which). All receptors derive from a woman between 40 and 50 years old who had recovered from COVID-19.

V gene TRBV4-3 combines with J gene TRBJ1-6; 9 bases match TRBD1. Germline V gene data show CDR1 as LGHNA and CDR2 as YSLEER. V lost 3 bases to trimming and J lost 7 bases; unmatched junction nucleotides: 10. There are 17 residues in the CDR3. CDR3 sequence reads: CASSHRTGQGANSPLHF. CDR3 in DNA: TGCGCCAGCAGCCACAGAACGGGACAGGGAGCGAATTCACCCCTCCACTTT.

This clone was recorded once. This chain joins TRBV18 and TRBJ1-5; TRBD1 might be the D (5 bases). The V and J ends lost 8 bases and 5 bases respectively, with 13 bases between them. The CDR3 is 13 amino acids. Germline CDR1 and CDR2: KGHSH and LQKENI. CDR3 DNA: TGTGCCAGCGCCACGGGGGGGGATCAGCCCCAGCATTTT. Translating it yields CASATGGDQPQHF.

CDR3 residues: CASSHLGGGSYGYTF. The CDR3 coding sequence is TGTGCCAGCAGCCACCTCGGGGGGGGAAGCTATGGCTACACCTTC. The chain carries TRBV11-2 and TRBJ1-2; possible D gene TRBD1, 5 bases. This CDR3 has 15 amino acids. V dropped 5 bases and J dropped 4 bases, with 17 bases sitting between them. CDR1 and CDR2 from the germline V gene are SGHAT and FQNNGV.

The J gene is TRBJ2-5, the V gene TRBV27; 8 bases are a match to TRBD1. The CDR3 consists of 15 residues. The germline gives CDR1 MNHEY, CDR2 SMNVEV (reference sequence). V lost 9 bases to trimming and J lost 4 bases; unmatched junction nucleotides: 13. In nucleotides, the CDR3 is TGTGCCAGTAGCCAGGGACAGGAGGTGTTAGAGACCCAGTACTTC. Encoded protein: CASSQGQEVLETQYF.

The chain recombines TRBV15 with TRBJ1-1; D call uncertain. The CDR3 has 14 residues. Looked up from germline, CDR1 is LNHNV and CDR2 is YYDKDF (reference sequence). Trimming left V 0 bases short and J 4 bases short, with 9 bases between. The CDR3 spells CATSRDSTGTEAFF. The CDR3 coding sequence is TGTGCCACCAGCAGAGATTCGACGGGCACTGAAGCTTTCTTT.

This chain connects TRBV7-3 to TRBJ2-7; possible D gene TRBD1, 6 bases. Deletions cut 1 base from V and 6 bases from J, with 10 bases between. The germline V gene has CDR1 SGHTA and CDR2 FQGTGA. This CDR3 has 13 residues. The CDR3 region has the DNA TGTGCCAGCAGCTTAATGGCAGGGGCCGAGCAGTACTTC. This sequence encodes CASSLMAGAEQYF. The whole variable domain, filled in from reference TRBV7-3 and TRBJ2-7, reads GAGVSQTPSNKVTEKGKYVELRCDPISGHTALYWYRQSLGQGPEFLIYFQGTGAADDSGLPNDRFFAVRPEGSVSTLKIQRTERGDSAVYLCASSLMAGAEQYFGPGTRLTVT.

The J gene is TRBJ2-3, the V gene TRBV7-3; 7 positions match TRBD2. The CDR3 extends over 16 amino acids. With 5 bases clipped from V and 2 bases from J, the junction kept 10 bases outside the gene matches. Germline CDR1 SGHTA, CDR2 FQGTGA. The CDR3 bases are TGTGCCAGCAGCCGTGCTGGGCGGGGGAACACAGATACGCAGTATTTT. Translation gives CASSRAGRGNTDTQYF.

This chain connects TRBV29-1 to TRBJ1-1; D remains ambiguous. Germline CDR1 reads SQVTM; CDR2 reads ANQGSEA. There are 12 residues in the CDR3. Trimming took off 4 bases at V and 1 base at J, with 7 bases between the two ends. In nucleotides, the CDR3 is TGCAGCGTTGTCGGTGAGAACACTGAAGCTTTCTTT. Amino acids: CSVVGENTEAFF.

V is TRBV6-5 and J is TRBJ1-2, with D tentatively TRBD1 (5 bases). The V gene lost 6 bases and the J gene lost 2 bases, with 10 bases spanning the gap. The germline gives CDR1 MNHEY, CDR2 SVGAGI. The CDR3 length is 13 residues. The CDR3 DNA sequence: TGTGCCAGCAGGGTCCCAGGGAACTATGGCTACACCTTC. It encodes CASRVPGNYGYTF.

The rearrangement joins TRBV9 to TRBJ1-3; D perhaps matches TRBD1 (5 bases). Trimming shortened V by 4 bases and J by 5 bases, and 22 bases separated the two germline ends. From germline, CDR1 is SGDLS and CDR2 YYNGEE. The CDR3 length is 17 residues. The CDR3 DNA is TGTGCCAGCAGCCCCCAGACAGCCAGTAATTTTCGAAACACCATATATTTT. It translates to CASSPQTASNFRNTIYF.

The chain recombines TRBV2 with TRBJ1-4, with TRBD1 identical over 10 bases. The germline gives CDR1 SNHLY, CDR2 FYNNEI. This CDR3 is built from 14 residues. V was pared by 7 bases and J by 8 bases, with 7 bases of the junction left unmatched. The CDR3 is CASTSDRGREKLFF. In DNA form, the CDR3 reads TGTGCCAGCACTTCTGACAGGGGGCGGGAAAAACTGTTTTTT.

The chain is built from TRBV7-5 and TRBJ2-1; the table gives TRBD2 as D, unverified against the DNA. TRBV7-5 is noted as a pseudogene. There are 15 residues in the CDR3. The CDR3 nucleotides read TGTGCCAGAAGCGGGACGTGGCGGGAAGGGCGTGAGCAGTTCTTC. Protein product: CARSGTWREGREQFF.